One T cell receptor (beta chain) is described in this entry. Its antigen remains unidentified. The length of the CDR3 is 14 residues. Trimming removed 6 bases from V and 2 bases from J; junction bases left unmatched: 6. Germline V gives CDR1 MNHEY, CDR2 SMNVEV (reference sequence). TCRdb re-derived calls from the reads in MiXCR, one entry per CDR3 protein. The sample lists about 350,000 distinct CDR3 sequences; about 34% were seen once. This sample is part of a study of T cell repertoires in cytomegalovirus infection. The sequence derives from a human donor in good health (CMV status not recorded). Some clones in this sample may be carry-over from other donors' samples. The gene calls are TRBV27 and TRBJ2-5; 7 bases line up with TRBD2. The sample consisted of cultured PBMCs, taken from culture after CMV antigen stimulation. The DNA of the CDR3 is TGTGCCAGCAGATCTTGGGGGGGACAAGAGACCCAGTACTTC. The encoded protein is CASRSWGGQETQYF.